These T cell receptor beta chains were read from a single sample in a study of blood T cell repertoires in COVID-19. Repertoires were generated with immunoSEQ multiplex PCR, while TCRdb's copy carries only in-frame clones and drops some. The data hold some 240,000 clones, with 81% observed a single time. What was sequenced was peripheral blood. These receptors were collected from a woman of 80 years or more with COVID-19, enrolled during active disease. The CDR3 runs from the conserved cysteine through the conserved F or W. The D gene is left open where the match is weak. Expanded clones get a size class; other rows say once, few or many, or leave the size out.

cdr3_nt cdr3_aa clone_size j_call d_call v_call
TGTGCCAGCAGCTTATCGACAGGGGACTATGGCTACACCTTC CASSLSTGDYGYTF . TRBJ1-2 TRBD1 TRBV7-9
TGTGCCAGCAGTACAGGCCGAGCCTATGGCTACACCTTC CASSTGRAYGYTF . TRBJ1-2 . TRBV28
TGTGCCAGCAGCGCGGGAATGGGACAGCCCTATGGCTACACCTTC CASSAGMGQPYGYTF once TRBJ1-2 TRBD1 TRBV9
TGTGCCAGCATCCTCGCCGGGGTTAAACTGTTTTTT CASILAGVKLFF . TRBJ1-4 . TRBV2
TGTGCCAGCTCACCGCCGGGGACAGGGGACAATCAGCCCCAGCATTTT CASSPPGTGDNQPQHF . TRBJ1-5 TRBD1 TRBV18
TGTGCTAGCAGCCCAAGCACAGGGGCCGGGGAGCTGTTTTTT CASSPSTGAGELFF . TRBJ2-2 TRBD1 TRBV7-7
TGTGCCAGCAGTTTACACGGGTTATCCTACGAGCAGTACTTC CASSLHGLSYEQYF . TRBJ2-7 . TRBV28
TGTGCCAGCAGTATACAGGGGAGAACTGAAGCTTTCTTT CASSIQGRTEAFF . TRBJ1-1 TRBD1 TRBV2
TGTGCCAGCAGCTTAGTACCCATAGCCACCCCCGGGTACAATGAGCAGTTCTTC CASSLVPIATPGYNEQFF once TRBJ2-1 . TRBV11-2
TGTGCCAGCAGCTTGACAGGGGGATTAGTTCGGGGAGCTTTCTTT CASSLTGGLVRGAFF . TRBJ1-1 TRBD1 TRBV7-9
TGCGCCAGCAGCAAGACTGGCTACGAGCAGTACTTC CASSKTGYEQYF . TRBJ2-7 . TRBV5-1
TGTGCCAGCAGTTCACTGCACAATGAGCAGTTCTTC CASSSLHNEQFF . TRBJ2-1 . TRBV28
TGCGCCAGCAGCTTGACTAGCGGGGGGATCAGCTCCTACAATGAGCAGTTCTTC CASSLTSGGISSYNEQFF . TRBJ2-1 TRBD2 TRBV5-1
TGCGCCAGCAGCTTGGCCGGAGGTTTTACTATGAACACTGAAGCTTTCTTT CASSLAGGFTMNTEAFF . TRBJ1-1 . TRBV5-1
TGCGCCAGCAGCTTGAGCAGGCCGAACTACGAGCAGTACTTC CASSLSRPNYEQYF . TRBJ2-7 . TRBV5-1
TGTGCCAGCAGTCCGGGACAGTTCTACGAGCAGTACTTC CASSPGQFYEQYF few TRBJ2-7 TRBD1 TRBV6-2/TRBV6-3
TGTGCCAGCAGCCAAGTCTCCAGCGAGCAGTACTTC CASSQVSSEQYF . TRBJ2-7 . TRBV3-1/TRBV3-2
TGTGCCAGCAGTTTCTTAGGAGCAAGCTCCTACAATGAGCAGTTCTTC CASSFLGASSYNEQFF . TRBJ2-1 . TRBV28
TGCGCCAGCAGCTCCACCCCAGGGGGCGGAAATGGCTACACCTTC CASSSTPGGGNGYTF . TRBJ1-2 TRBD1 TRBV5-1
TGTGCCAGCAGACTCACAGCCGCCTATGGCTACACCTTC CASRLTAAYGYTF once TRBJ1-2 . TRBV6-5
TGTGCCAGCAGCTCCCGGAGAGGGCAGAACACTGAAGCTTTCTTT CASSSRRGQNTEAFF once TRBJ1-1 . TRBV5-4
TGTGCCAGCAGTGAACGCAGGGGGCTTGCTGGAAACACCATATATTTT CASSERRGLAGNTIYF . TRBJ1-3 TRBD1 TRBV2
TGTGCCAGCAGACCCTGGGACAGGTACTCTGGAAACACCATATATTTT CASRPWDRYSGNTIYF . TRBJ1-3 TRBD1 TRBV7-3
TGTGCCAGCAGTTACTCTGGCCTTCGCACAGATACGCAGTATTTT CASSYSGLRTDTQYF . TRBJ2-3 . TRBV6-2/TRBV6-3
TGTGCCAGCAGTTCCGGGACAGGGTACACTGAAGCTTTCTTT CASSSGTGYTEAFF . TRBJ1-1 TRBD1 TRBV27
TGTGCCACCAGTGAATGTCCCGGGACAGGGGCTAATGAAAAACTGTTTTTT CATSECPGTGANEKLFF . TRBJ1-4 TRBD1 TRBV24-1
TGTGCCAGCAGCGTAGGACAGAATCAGCCCCAGCATTTT CASSVGQNQPQHF . TRBJ1-5 . TRBV9
TGTGCCAGCAGAAGTGCCGGGACAGGGGTTCCTGAAGCTTTCTTT CASRSAGTGVPEAFF . TRBJ1-1 TRBD1 TRBV6-5
TGTGCCAGCAGCCGATCCCTGAGCTCTGGAAACACCATATATTTT CASSRSLSSGNTIYF . TRBJ1-3 . TRBV5-5
TGCAGTGCTAGAGTTGCGGTTAGAGCTTTCTTT CSARVAVRAFF . TRBJ1-1 . TRBV20-1
TGTGCCAGTAGTTCGGGTCCTGGGGGGGGTACTGAAGCTTTCTTT CASSSGPGGGTEAFF once TRBJ1-1 . TRBV19
TGCGCCAGCAGCTCCGACAGGGATGGCTACACCTTC CASSSDRDGYTF . TRBJ1-2 TRBD1 TRBV5-1
TGTGCCAGCAGCTGGAGAGTGGGGGCTGGAGGCAATTCACCCCTCCACTTT CASSWRVGAGGNSPLHF . TRBJ1-6 . TRBV7-9
TGTGCCAGCAGTGACAGGGGGTTATCTCTCTATGGCTACACCTTC CASSDRGLSLYGYTF . TRBJ1-2 TRBD1 TRBV6-1
TGTGCCAGCAGTTTCCGCGGGGGCCCGGCGGAGCAGTACTTC CASSFRGGPAEQYF . TRBJ2-7 . TRBV28
TGTGCCAGCAGTTTTGCGGGGAGGAATAACGGGGAGCTGTTTTTT CASSFAGRNNGELFF . TRBJ2-2 . TRBV28
TGTGCCAGCAGACTAGCGGGAGGAGGATTACTCTCCTACAATGAGCAGTTCTTC CASRLAGGGLLSYNEQFF . TRBJ2-1 TRBD2 TRBV28
TGCAGCGTTGAAGTTGGCAAAGCGACCACCTACAATGAGCAGTTCTTC CSVEVGKATTYNEQFF . TRBJ2-1 . TRBV29-1
TGTGCCAGTAGCCAAAAAACCGCGGGAGGTATTGGAAACACCATATATTTT CASSQKTAGGIGNTIYF . TRBJ1-3 . TRBV3-1/TRBV3-2
TGTGCCACCAGTGATTTTGGGACTAGCGGGGCTATAGACTACGAGCAGTACTTC CATSDFGTSGAIDYEQYF . TRBJ2-7 TRBD2 TRBV24-1
TGTGCCAGTAGTATAGGAAAGAGTAAAGAGACCCAGTACTTC CASSIGKSKETQYF . TRBJ2-5 . TRBV19
TGTGCCAGCAGTTATCGTCTGCGCGGGACAGGGGCCTACGAGCAGTACTTC CASSYRLRGTGAYEQYF . TRBJ2-7 TRBD1 TRBV6-2/TRBV6-3
TGTGCCAGCAGTCTTAGCGGGAGGAGGGAAGAGACCCAGTACTTC CASSLSGRREETQYF . TRBJ2-5 TRBD2 TRBV6-2/TRBV6-3
TGTGCCAGCAGCTTTCAGGGGGCAAAAAACGAGCAGTACTTC CASSFQGAKNEQYF . TRBJ2-7 TRBD1 TRBV7-2
TGCGCCAGCAGCCGGGCTAGCGGTTCCCATGAGCAGTTCTTC CASSRASGSHEQFF . TRBJ2-1 TRBD2 TRBV4-1
TGTGCCAGCAGCTTACGGACTAGTCCCTACGAGCAGTACTTC CASSLRTSPYEQYF . TRBJ2-7 TRBD2 TRBV7-8